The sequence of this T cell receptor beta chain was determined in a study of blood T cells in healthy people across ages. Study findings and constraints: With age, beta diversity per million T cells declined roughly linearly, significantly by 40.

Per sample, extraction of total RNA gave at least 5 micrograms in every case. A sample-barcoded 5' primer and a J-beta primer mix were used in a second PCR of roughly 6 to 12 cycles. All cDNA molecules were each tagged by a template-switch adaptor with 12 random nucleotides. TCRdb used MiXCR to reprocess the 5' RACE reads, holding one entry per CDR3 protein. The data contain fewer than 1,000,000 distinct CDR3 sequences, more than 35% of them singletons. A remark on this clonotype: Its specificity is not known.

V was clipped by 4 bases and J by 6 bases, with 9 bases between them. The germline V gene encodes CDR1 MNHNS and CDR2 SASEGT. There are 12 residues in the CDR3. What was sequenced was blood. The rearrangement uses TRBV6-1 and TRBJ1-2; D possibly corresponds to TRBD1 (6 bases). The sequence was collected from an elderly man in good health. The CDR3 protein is CASSARQDGYTF. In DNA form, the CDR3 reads TGTGCCAGCAGTGCCCGACAGGATGGCTACACCTTC.